This passage covers 28 T cell receptor beta chains from one sample sequenced in a study of cytomegalovirus exposure and HLA in healthy donors. Primers: 60 Vbeta forward and 13 Jbeta reverse. Some clones are missing from TCRdb's copy, which holds only in-frame ones; the method was immunoSEQ multiplex PCR. The sample consists of 150,000 or so clones, around 73% of them appearing once. Sequenced material: PBMCs. The receptors shown here come from a female donor in good health and CMV-seronegative.

The chain joins TRBV6-5 to TRBJ2-7, with D perhaps TRBD1 (5 bases). The V and J ends lost 0 bases and 1 base respectively, with 7 bases between them. Germline-derived CDR1 and CDR2 are MNHEY and SVGAGI. The CDR3 consists of 14 residues. CDR3 sequence (DNA): TGTGCCAGCAGTTACTCGGGGCGATCCTACGAGCAGTACTTC. It translates to CASSYSGRSYEQYF.

The chain is built from TRBV30 and TRBJ1-2, with TRBD1 identical over 7 bases. Germline V lookup: CDR1 GTSNPN, CDR2 SVGIG (reference sequence). This CDR3 is built from 13 residues. The V gene end was trimmed by 2 bases and the J gene end by 2 bases; junction bases not matched to a gene: 2. Here the CDR3 DNA reads TGTGCCTGGAGTCGGGACAGCAACTATGGCTACACCTTC. This gives the protein CAWSRDSNYGYTF.

The rearrangement links TRBV28 to TRBJ1-3; possibly TRBD1 for D (6 bases). Germline loops: CDR1 MDHEN, CDR2 SYDVKM. This CDR3 is built from 16 residues. V lost 1 base to trimming and J lost 0 bases, with 10 bases between them. For the CDR3, the DNA is TGTGCCAGCAGTTTATCTCAGGGACACTCTGGAAACACCATATATTTT. Translated: CASSLSQGHSGNTIYF.

The chain has TRBV28 and TRBJ1-1, with TRBD1 identical over 7 bases. With V trimmed by 4 bases and J by 2 bases, 7 bases remained unmatched. The CDR3 has 15 residues. Germline CDR1 is MDHEN and CDR2 is SYDVKM. As DNA, the CDR3 is TGTGCCAGCAGTTCTGGACAGGCGAGTAACACTGAAGCTTTCTTT. Protein sequence: CASSSGQASNTEAFF. Supplemented by reference TRBV28 and TRBJ1-1, the full variable domain reads DVKVTQSSRYLVKRTGEKVFLECVQDMDHENMFWYRQDPGLGLRLIYFSYDVKMKEKGDIPEGYSVSREKKERFSLILESASTNQTSMYLCASSSGQASNTEAFFGQGTRLTVV.

The V call is TRBV7-6, the J call TRBJ1-2, with 11 bases that match TRBD1. Germline V gives CDR1 SGHVS, CDR2 FNYEAQ. The CDR3 is made up of 15 amino acids. V lost 4 bases and J lost 7; bases outside the gene matches: 8. Here the CDR3 DNA reads TGTGCCAGCAGCTCACCAGGACAGGGGGCGCCTGGCTACACCTTC. Translated: CASSSPGQGAPGYTF.

This chain connects TRBV7-2 to TRBJ1-2; D uncertain. Trimming stripped 5 bases from V and 8 bases from J, with 15 bases between. The CDR3 extends over 13 amino acids. CDR1 and CDR2 (germline): SGHTA, FQGNSA. This CDR3 reads CASSAGGVRGYTF. As DNA, the CDR3 is TGTGCCAGCAGCGCCGGCGGGGTAAGAGGCTACACCTTC.

This rearrangement joins TRBV7-9 to TRBJ1-1; 7 nucleotides match TRBD1. The CDR3 runs to 14 residues. The V gene's germline CDR1 is SEHNR and CDR2 FQNEAQ (reference sequence). V trimming: 5 bases; J trimming: 4 bases; junction bases outside the gene matches: 7. The CDR3 sequence: CASSPNRGSTEAFF. In DNA, the CDR3 is TGTGCCAGCAGCCCAAACAGGGGAAGCACTGAAGCTTTCTTT.

The table lists this clone with a count of one. CDR3 region: CASSLASGAGNTIYF. The CDR3 DNA is TGTGCCAGCAGCTTAGCGTCGGGGGCTGGAAACACCATATATTTT. The chain uses TRBV7-2 and TRBJ1-3; tentatively, D is TRBD1 (5 bases). In germline, CDR1 is SGHTA, CDR2 FQGNSA. V lost 0 bases and J 2 bases, leaving 8 bases between the germline ends. This CDR3 region has 15 residues. Using reference TRBV7-2 and TRBJ1-3 for the parts outside the CDR3, the full variable domain is GAGVSQSPSNKVTEKGKDVELRCDPISGHTALYWYRQSLGQGLEFLIYFQGNSAPDKSGLPSDRFSAERTGGSVSTLTIQRTQQEDSAVYLCASSLASGAGNTIYFGEGSWLTVV.

The CDR3 is CAWSAGGTEAFF. The CDR3 DNA reads TGTGCCTGGAGCGCCGGGGGCACTGAAGCTTTCTTT. V gene TRBV30 combines with J gene TRBJ1-1; D possibly corresponds to TRBD1 (5 bases). The CDR3 loop spans 12 amino acids. Germline CDR1 and CDR2: GTSNPN and SVGIG (reference sequence). V lost 3 bases and J 4 bases, leaving 9 bases between the germline ends.

The rearrangement joins TRBV7-9 to TRBJ1-2; D possibly corresponds to TRBD1 (6 bases). Germline V lookup: CDR1 SEHNR, CDR2 FQNEAQ (reference sequence). V shed 5 bases and J shed 6 bases, with 16 bases lying between them. The CDR3 is 14 amino acids. The CDR3 here is CASSPGQPSDGYTF. CDR3 DNA: TGTGCCAGCAGCCCCGGACAGCCCTCAGATGGCTACACCTTC.

The V gene is TRBV27, the J gene TRBJ1-2; D is possibly TRBD1 (6 bases). Between the trimmed V and J ends, which lost 6 bases and 6 bases, there was a span of 20 bases. The length of the CDR3 is 15 residues. Germline CDR1 is MNHEY and CDR2 is SMNVEV (reference sequence). Here the CDR3 DNA reads TGTGCCAGCAGCCGAATAGCGGGGGGCTTGGATGGCTACACCTTC. This translates into CASSRIAGGLDGYTF.

This chain uses TRBV5-1 with TRBJ2-1; 9 bases are a match to TRBD2. CDR1 is SGHRS, CDR2 YFSETQ, per germline. J gave up 5 bases and V 0 bases, and 6 bases lay outside the gene matches. The CDR3 is 16 residues long. CDR3: CASSLAAGGINNEQFF. In nucleotides, the CDR3 is TGCGCCAGCAGCTTGGCCGCGGGAGGGATCAACAATGAGCAGTTCTTC.

This CDR3 is CASRDRPSGLEQYF. In nucleotides, the CDR3 is TGTGCCAGCAGGGACAGGCCATCGGGGCTCGAGCAGTACTTC. This chain uses TRBV2 with TRBJ2-7, with 7 bases matching TRBD1. V gave up 6 bases and J gave up 6 bases; unmatched junction bases: 11. CDR1 and CDR2 from the germline V gene are SNHLY and FYNNEI. The CDR3 covers 14 residues.

This clone was found once. Here the CDR3 reads CASRRPRERNTEAFF. The CDR3 DNA reads as TGCGCCAGCAGGAGGCCCCGGGAAAGAAACACTGAAGCTTTCTTT. The rearrangement joins TRBV5-1 to TRBJ1-1; D unclear. CDR1 SGHRS and CDR2 YFSETQ come from the germline V gene. V shed 5 bases and J shed 2 bases, with 16 bases lying between them. This CDR3 has 15 amino acids.

This chain joins TRBV28 and TRBJ1-2, with D perhaps TRBD1 (5 bases). CDR3 length: 14 amino acids. Trimming shortened V by 5 bases and J by 7 bases, and 17 bases separated the two germline ends. Germline-derived CDR1 and CDR2 are MDHEN and SYDVKM. The DNA of the CDR3 is TGTGCCAGCAGTGTTCCCGACAGATCCCTTGGCTACACCTTC. This codes for CASSVPDRSLGYTF.

The chain combines TRBV5-1 with TRBJ2-5, with 7 bases lining up with TRBD2. The CDR3 covers 15 residues. In germline, CDR1 is SGHRS, CDR2 YFSETQ. Trimming took 2 bases from V and 1 from J; bases not matched to a gene: 5. CDR3 sequence: CASSFTGGFQETQYF. CDR3 nucleotide sequence: TGCGCCAGCAGCTTTACCGGGGGGTTCCAAGAGACCCAGTACTTC.

This clone appeared once. The chain joins TRBV7-2 to TRBJ2-7; TRBD2 matches at 12 bases. Germline V lookup: CDR1 SGHTA, CDR2 FQGNSA. Germline trimming cut 4 bases from V and 5 bases from J; bases unmatched to any gene: 6. CDR3 length: 15 residues. CDR3 loop: CASSSRLAGDNEQYF. The CDR3 DNA reads TGTGCCAGCAGCTCGAGACTAGCGGGAGACAACGAGCAGTACTTC.

DNA for the CDR3: TGTGCCAGCAGCCAGACAGGGGTTCTCCGGGAGCAGTACTTC. Translating gives CASSQTGVLREQYF. This chain connects TRBV7-9 to TRBJ2-7, with 8 bases matching TRBD1. The CDR3 totals 14 residues. The J segment lost 7 bases and the V segment lost 5 bases, leaving 10 bases of the junction unmatched. CDR1 is SEHNR and CDR2 is FQNEAQ in the germline V gene (reference sequence).

This clone turned up a few times. V is TRBV5-8 and J is TRBJ2-2, with TRBD1 matching over 9 bases. Germline CDR1 reads SGHTS; CDR2 reads YDEGEE. V shed 3 bases and J 5 bases; nucleotides not matched to a gene: 8. The CDR3 has 16 residues. CDR3 DNA sequence: TGTGCCAGCAGCTCTCCGGGACAGGGCCTAACCGGGGAGCTGTTTTTT. The encoded protein is CASSSPGQGLTGELFF.

The chain uses TRBV11-3 and TRBJ2-1, with a weak D call TRBD2 (6 bases). V was shortened by 3 bases and J by 9 bases, with 21 bases between the two germline ends. Germline V gene data show CDR1 as SGHNT and CDR2 as YENEEA. There are 16 residues in the CDR3. The CDR3 loop reads CASSFGSGPPGGEQFF. In nucleotides, the CDR3 is TGTGCCAGCAGCTTCGGTAGCGGACCCCCCGGGGGTGAGCAGTTCTTC.

The chain joins TRBV4-1 to TRBJ1-2; possible D gene TRBD1, 5 bases. This CDR3 has 13 amino acids. Trimming pared 0 bases from V and 7 bases from J, leaving 9 bases between. CDR1 is MGHRA, CDR2 YSYEKL, per germline. The CDR3 sequence is CASSQDEGAGYTF. CDR3 sequence (DNA): TGCGCCAGCAGCCAAGATGAAGGGGCTGGCTACACCTTC.

V usage is TRBV19 and J usage is TRBJ2-1; 7 bases agree with TRBD1. In germline, CDR1 is LNHDA, CDR2 SQIVND (reference sequence). J was trimmed by 8 bases and V by 4 bases; bases with no gene match: 11. The CDR3 has 15 amino acids. Written as DNA, the CDR3 is TGTGCCAGTAGTAGCCCGGCGACAGGGTTTTATGAGCAGTTCTTC. As protein: CASSSPATGFYEQFF.

The chain links TRBV27 to TRBJ2-7; 15 bases line up with TRBD2. Trimming at V came to 8 bases and at J to 2 bases, leaving 1 base not matched to a gene. Germline V gives CDR1 MNHEY, CDR2 SMNVEV (reference sequence). The CDR3 consists of 14 residues. In DNA form, the CDR3 reads TGTGCCAGCTGGACTAGCGGGGGGGCCTACGAGCAGTACTTC. Protein: CASWTSGGAYEQYF.

The rearrangement uses TRBV9 and TRBJ1-1, with D possibly being TRBD1 (6 bases). Trimming removed 0 bases from V and 7 bases from J, with 16 bases in between. The CDR3 is 15 residues long. CDR1 and CDR2 from the germline V gene are SGDLS and YYNGEE. This CDR3 is CASSVEGGDGGEAFF. The CDR3 region has the DNA TGTGCCAGCAGCGTAGAGGGGGGGGACGGGGGTGAAGCTTTCTTT.

The V and J genes are TRBV30 and TRBJ1-2; D ambiguous. Germline CDR1 and CDR2: GTSNPN and SVGIG (reference sequence). The CDR3 runs to 12 residues. V lost 2 bases, J lost 7 bases, and 11 bases lay in between. CDR3 sequence: CAWSWGGSGYTF. The DNA for the CDR3 is TGTGCCTGGAGTTGGGGAGGGAGTGGCTACACCTTC.

The chain recombines TRBV11-3 with TRBJ2-4, with a weak D call TRBD2 (5 bases). Trimming took 1 base from V and 1 from J, leaving 17 bases between them. Germline V CDR1 and CDR2: SGHNT, YENEEA. The CDR3 is made up of 18 amino acids. The CDR3 loop reads CASSLVRAAGGAKNIQYF. The CDR3 region has the DNA TGTGCCAGCAGCTTAGTTCGAGCGGCAGGTGGGGCCAAAAACATTCAGTACTTC.

The chain joins TRBV7-9 to TRBJ1-4; TRBD1 matches 7 bases. From germline, CDR1 is SEHNR and CDR2 FQNEAQ (reference sequence). Trimming took 4 bases from V and 3 from J; bases not matched to a gene: 8. The CDR3 has 16 residues. The CDR3 sequence is CASSSLTGTANEKLFF. The CDR3 nucleotides are TGTGCCAGCAGCTCTCTAACCGGGACAGCTAATGAAAAACTGTTTTTT.

V is TRBV29-1 and J is TRBJ1-5, with D hard to call. The V end lost 1 base, the J end lost 1 base, and 11 bases lay between the germline ends. The CDR3 contains 15 residues. The germline CDR1 and CDR2 sequences are SQVTM and ANQGSEA. CDR3: CSVEVSGRSNQPQHF. The CDR3 DNA is TGCAGCGTTGAAGTTTCGGGTAGGAGCAATCAGCCCCAGCATTTT.